This T cell receptor (beta chain) originates from a study of CD8+ T cells in alopecia areata. Overall study context: Treated patients were given oral tofacitinib, which was dosed at 5 to 10 mg twice daily. Treated patients' severity was scored by percentage of affected scalp area.

V dropped 4 bases and J dropped 4 bases, with 8 bases sitting between them. Germline lookup yields CDR1 SEHNR and CDR2 FQNEAQ (reference sequence). CDR3 length equals 13 residues. About this clone itself: Its cognate antigen is unknown.

RNA, once extracted, was reverse transcribed into cDNA for use as the sequencing template. Profiling relied on immunoSEQ multiplex PCR, and the TCRdb table lists in-frame clones only, not all of them. The sample lists some 42,000 clones; over 85% were seen once. As to treatment: oral pan-JAK inhibitor, 5-10 mg twice daily. Findings and caveats of the study: Numerous clones, expanded in lesions, remained in scalp and blood during tofacitinib. Among the 100 top clones, expanded CD8+ clones, like scalp clonality, were significantly decreased by tofacitinib.

The sequencing used CD8+ T cells sorted from blood, collected at week 24, from a patient treated with tofacitinib. The chain recombines TRBV7-9 with TRBJ2-1, with D uncertain. This sequence was found in a human donor with alopecia areata. DNA for the CDR3: TGTGCCAGCAGCTCGACGGTTTACAATGAGCAGTTCTTC. Translated: CASSSTVYNEQFF.